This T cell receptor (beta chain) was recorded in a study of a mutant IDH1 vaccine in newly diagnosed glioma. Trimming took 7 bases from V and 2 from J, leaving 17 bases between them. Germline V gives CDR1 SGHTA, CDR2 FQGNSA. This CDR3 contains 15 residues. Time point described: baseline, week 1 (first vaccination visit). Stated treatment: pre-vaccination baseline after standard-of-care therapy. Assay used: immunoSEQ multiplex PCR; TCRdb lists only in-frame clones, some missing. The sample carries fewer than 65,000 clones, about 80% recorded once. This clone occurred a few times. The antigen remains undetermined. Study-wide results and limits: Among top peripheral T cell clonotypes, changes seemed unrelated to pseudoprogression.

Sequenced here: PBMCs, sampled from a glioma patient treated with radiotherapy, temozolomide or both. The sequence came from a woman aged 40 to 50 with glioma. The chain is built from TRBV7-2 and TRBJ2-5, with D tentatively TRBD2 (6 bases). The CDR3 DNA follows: TGTGCCAGCACCGACCCCGGGGACTTGCAAGAGACCCAGTACTTC. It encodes CASTDPGDLQETQYF.